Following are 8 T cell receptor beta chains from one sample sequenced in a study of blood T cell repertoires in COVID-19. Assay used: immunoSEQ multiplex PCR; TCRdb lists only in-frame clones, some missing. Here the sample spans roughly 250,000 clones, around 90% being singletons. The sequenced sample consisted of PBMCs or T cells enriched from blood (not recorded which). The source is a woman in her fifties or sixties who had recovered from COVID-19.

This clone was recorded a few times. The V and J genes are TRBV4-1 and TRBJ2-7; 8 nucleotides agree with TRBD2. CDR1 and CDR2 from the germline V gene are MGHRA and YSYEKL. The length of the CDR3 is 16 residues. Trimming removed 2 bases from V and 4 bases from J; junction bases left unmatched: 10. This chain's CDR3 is CASSQITSGARYEQYF. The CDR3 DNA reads TGCGCCAGCAGCCAAATAACTAGCGGTGCTAGGTACGAGCAGTACTTC.

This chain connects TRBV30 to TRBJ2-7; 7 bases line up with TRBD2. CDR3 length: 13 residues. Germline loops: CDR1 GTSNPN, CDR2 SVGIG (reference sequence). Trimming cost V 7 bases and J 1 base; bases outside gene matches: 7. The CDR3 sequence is CASLAEVSYEQYF. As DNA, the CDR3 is TGTGCCTCCCTAGCGGAAGTTTCCTACGAGCAGTACTTC.

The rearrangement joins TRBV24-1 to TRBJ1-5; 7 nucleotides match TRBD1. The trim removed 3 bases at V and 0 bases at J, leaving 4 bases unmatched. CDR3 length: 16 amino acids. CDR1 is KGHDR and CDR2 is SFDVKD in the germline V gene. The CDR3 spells CATSDPTGPSNQPQHF. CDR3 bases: TGTGCCACCAGTGATCCGACAGGGCCTAGCAATCAGCCCCAGCATTTT.

The CDR3 region has the DNA TGCGCCAGCAGCTTTAGCTCCGGGACAGGGGCCTACGAGCAGTACTTC. Translated: CASSFSSGTGAYEQYF. This chain joins TRBV5-1 and TRBJ2-7, with TRBD1 identical over 10 bases. CDR3 length: 16 amino acids. Trimming cost V 2 bases and J 2 bases; bases outside gene matches: 7. Germline CDR1 is SGHRS and CDR2 is YFSETQ. Filled out from reference TRBV5-1 and TRBJ2-7, the complete variable domain reads KAGVTQTPRYLIKTRGQQVTLSCSPISGHRSVSWYQQTPGQGLQFLFEYFSETQRNKGNFPGRFSGRQFSNSRSEMNVSTLELGDSALYLCASSFSSGTGAYEQYFGPGTRLTVT.

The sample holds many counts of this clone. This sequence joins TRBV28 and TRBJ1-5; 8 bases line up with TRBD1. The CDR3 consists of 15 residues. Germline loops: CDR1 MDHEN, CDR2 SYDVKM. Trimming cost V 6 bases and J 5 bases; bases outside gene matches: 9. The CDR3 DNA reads TGTGCCAGCAGAGAGGACAGGGACTCCTATCAGCCCCAGCATTTT. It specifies CASREDRDSYQPQHF.

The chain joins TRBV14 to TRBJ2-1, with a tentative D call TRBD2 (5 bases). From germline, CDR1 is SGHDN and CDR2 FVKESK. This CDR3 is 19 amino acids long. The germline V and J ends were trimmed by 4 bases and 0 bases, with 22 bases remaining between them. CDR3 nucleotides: TGTGCCAGCAGCCTAGTAGCGTTGGGCGGTAGGCCCTCCTACAATGAGCAGTTCTTC. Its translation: CASSLVALGGRPSYNEQFF.

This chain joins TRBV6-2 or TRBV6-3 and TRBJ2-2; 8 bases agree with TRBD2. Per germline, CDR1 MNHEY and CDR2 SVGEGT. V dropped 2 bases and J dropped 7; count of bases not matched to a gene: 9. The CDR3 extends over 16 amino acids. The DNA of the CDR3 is TGTGCCAGCAGTTACGGGCTAGCGGGCCAGGTCGGGGAGCTGTTTTTT. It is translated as CASSYGLAGQVGELFF.

Here the CDR3 DNA reads TGTGCCAGTAGTATCGGTTCGTCGGCAGGGGGATATCCACCCCTCCACTTT. It specifies CASSIGSSAGGYPPLHF. The rearrangement uses TRBV19 and TRBJ1-6, with 7 bases matching TRBD1. This CDR3 comprises 17 residues. Looked up from germline, CDR1 is LNHDA and CDR2 is SQIVND (reference sequence). V lost 3 bases to trimming and J lost 11 bases; unmatched junction nucleotides: 16.